This TCR beta chain stems from a study of response to subunit inactivated influenza vaccine. As to this clonotype: What it recognizes is unknown.

J gave up 2 bases and V 3 bases, and 4 bases lay outside the gene matches. This CDR3 is 15 amino acids long. Germline loops: CDR1 SGHRS, CDR2 YFSETQ. TCRdb reprocessed the RT-PCR reads with MiXCR, giving one entry per CDR3 protein. The data show approximately 530,000 distinct CDR3 sequences, approximately 7.3% seen once. Study conclusions and caveats: Each seasonal influenza vaccination, the authors suggested, recruits few new T cells.

The V gene is TRBV5-1, the J gene TRBJ2-1, with TRBD2 matching 8 bases. This clonotype was obtained from a man between 45 and 75 years old who received an inactivated influenza vaccine. The sequences come from PBMCs from blood, collected around 25 months after vaccination. CDR3 protein: CASSYSGGTYNEQFF. CDR3 nucleotides: TGCGCCAGCAGCTACAGCGGGGGTACCTACAATGAGCAGTTCTTC.